This T cell receptor (beta chain) emerged from a study of CD8 T cells in Susac syndrome. The V gene end was trimmed by 6 bases and the J gene end by 3 bases; junction bases not matched to a gene: 7. This CDR3 region has 14 residues. Only one count was recorded for this clonotype. RNA totalling about 0.5 to 1 ug underwent reverse transcription with random hexamers. Via MiXCR, TCRdb re-called the immunoSEQ multiplex PCR reads, giving one row per CDR3 protein. The data show some 110,000 distinct CDR3 sequences, with approximately 94% seen just once and 0.4% to 0.5% held by the top ten. This TCR derives from a human donor with Susac syndrome. The sample taken for sequencing was CD8+ T cells from PBMCs. The V and J genes are TRBV12-3 or TRBV12-4 and TRBJ1-2; 7 bases align to TRBD1. The CDR3, as DNA: TGTGCCAGCAGACCCAGCGGACAGGACTATGGCTACACCTTC. Translation gives CASRPSGQDYGYTF.